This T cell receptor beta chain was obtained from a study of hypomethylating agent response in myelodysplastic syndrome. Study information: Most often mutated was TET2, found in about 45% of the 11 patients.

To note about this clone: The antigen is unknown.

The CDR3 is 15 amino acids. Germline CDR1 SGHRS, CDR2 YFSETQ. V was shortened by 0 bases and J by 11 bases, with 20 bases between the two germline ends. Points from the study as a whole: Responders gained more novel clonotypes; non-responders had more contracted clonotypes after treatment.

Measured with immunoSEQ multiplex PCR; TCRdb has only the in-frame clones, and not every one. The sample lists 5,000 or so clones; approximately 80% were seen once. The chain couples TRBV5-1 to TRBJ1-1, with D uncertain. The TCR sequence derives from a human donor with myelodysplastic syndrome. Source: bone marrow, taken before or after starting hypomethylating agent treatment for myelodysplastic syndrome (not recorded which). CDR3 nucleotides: TGCGCCAGCAGCTTGGCCTTAGGGCCTACCCCCGACGCTTTCTTT. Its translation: CASSLALGPTPDAFF.